This T cell receptor (beta chain) was documented in a study of T cells after posttransplantation cyclophosphamide. Data came from immunoSEQ multiplex PCR; TCRdb stores just in-frame clones and leaves some out. Of 45,000 or so clones listed, roughly nine tenths are singletons. Sequences were obtained from PBMCs. The receptor comes from a woman aged 45-60 years in good health and a related stem cell transplant donor.

The CDR3 loop reads CASSVAGSRELFF. The CDR3 nucleotides read TGTGCCAGCAGCGTGGCAGGGTCCAGGGAGCTGTTTTTT. The chain is built from TRBV9 and TRBJ2-2, with D possibly matching TRBD1 (5 bases). Germline V gene sequence: CDR1 SGDLS, CDR2 YYNGEE. The V and J ends lost 2 bases and 9 bases respectively, with 11 bases between them. This CDR3 has 13 amino acids.